This TCR beta chain was retrieved from a study of shared clonotypes between healthy human individuals. Study-wide results and caveats: A generally larger estimated richness was seen in naive subsets than in memory subsets. Despite large depth, rarefaction showed incomplete sorted-subset sequencing.

In the case of this clone: The antigen is undetermined.

V lost 0 bases and J 0 bases, leaving 9 bases between the germline ends. The CDR3 is made up of 16 amino acids. Germline V gene sequence: CDR1 MNHNS, CDR2 SASEGT. Assay execution took place at the deep level. Here immunoSEQ multiplex PCR was the method, and the copy in TCRdb shows in-frame clones only, minus some. The table lists around 2.5 million clones, 80% to 95% of them singletons, with approximately 0.35% in the top ten. J is TRBJ1-3 and V is TRBV6-1, with a tentative D call TRBD1 (5 bases). The sequence was obtained from a man between 18 and 29 years old in good health. Some clones in this sample may be carry-over from other donors' samples. The sequencing sample was made of naive CD4+ T cells from PBMCs. The subset is: CD45RA+ positively selected. The CDR3, as DNA: TGTGCCAGCAGTGAAGCGGGACGCTACTCTGGAAACACCATATATTTT. It translates to CASSEAGRYSGNTIYF.